This T cell receptor beta chain was identified during a study of shared clonotypes between healthy human individuals. This table comes from immunoSEQ multiplex PCR, and its TCRdb copy is limited to in-frame clones, with some not included. Among about a million clones, around four fifths were seen once, and the ten largest hold approximately 1.5%. Findings and caveats of the study: Some naive CD4 clonotypes, roughly 5%, turned up in common across several donors. Among non-shared clonotypes, generation probabilities were lower than among those shared by all four donors. On the whole, naive subsets had larger estimated richness than memory subsets had. Large sequencing depth failed to make sorted-subset sequencing complete, rarefaction showed.

To note about this clone: Its antigen is still unknown.

Germline V gives CDR1 PRHDT, CDR2 FYEKMQ (reference sequence). This CDR3 spans 17 amino acids. V lost 4 bases and J lost 0; bases outside the gene matches: 5. Sequenced: memory CD4+ T cells sorted from blood. Noted subset: CD45RA-negative fraction. The chain has TRBV13 and TRBJ2-6; the match to TRBD1 covers 8 bases. The clonotype was recovered from a man aged 18 to 29 in good health. The CDR3 DNA is TGTGCCAGCAGCTCAGGGACAGGTCTCTCTGGGGCCAACGTCCTGACTTTC. Translation gives CASSSGTGLSGANVLTF.